Below are 21 T cell receptor beta chains sequenced from a single sample in a study of response to subunit inactivated influenza vaccine. TCRdb ran MiXCR on the RT-PCR reads and lists one entry per CDR3 protein. Here the sample spans under 750,000 distinct CDR3 sequences, 10% to 15% being singletons. This specimen was PBMCs from blood, taken on the day of vaccination. The source of these receptors is a man aged 50-59 years who received an inactivated influenza vaccine.

The chain couples TRBV20-1 to TRBJ2-5; D might be TRBD2 (5 bases). Germline-derived CDR1 and CDR2 are DFQATT and SNEGSKA (reference sequence). V lost 4 bases, J lost 9 bases, and 15 bases lay in between. CDR3 length: 12 residues. The CDR3 reads CSAKQEPAAQYF. CDR3 in DNA: TGCAGTGCTAAGCAGGAGCCAGCGGCCCAGTACTTC.

This chain uses TRBV10-3 with TRBJ2-7; TRBD1 matches at 9 bases. Trimming took 8 bases from V and 9 from J; bases not matched to a gene: 11. Germline CDR1 is ENHRY and CDR2 is SYGVKD. This CDR3 is 13 amino acids long. CDR3: CAIGRTGDQGQYF. The CDR3 DNA reads as TGTGCCATCGGTCGGACAGGGGACCAGGGGCAGTACTTC.

This clonotype appeared a few times. V and J are TRBV5-5 and TRBJ2-7; 8 bases are shared with TRBD1. J was trimmed by 0 bases and V by 1 base; bases with no gene match: 3. CDR1 is SGHKS and CDR2 is YYEKEE in the germline V gene (reference sequence). The CDR3 sequence is 15 residues long. As DNA, the CDR3 is TGTGCCAGCAGCTTGACAACAGGGGGCTCCTACGAGCAGTACTTC. This sequence encodes CASSLTTGGSYEQYF. The whole variable domain, remainder taken from reference TRBV5-5 and TRBJ2-7, is DAGVTQSPTHLIKTRGQQVTLRCSPISGHKSVSWYQQVLGQGPQFIFQYYEKEERGRGNFPDRFSARQFPNYSSELNVNALLLGDSALYLCASSLTTGGSYEQYFGPGTRLTVT.

This clonotype was found a few times. The rearrangement links TRBV29-1 to TRBJ2-1, with TRBD2 matching over 9 bases. Looked up from germline, CDR1 is SQVTM and CDR2 is ANQGSEA. CDR3 length: 15 amino acids. Trimming removed 3 bases from V and 4 bases from J; junction bases left unmatched: 7. This CDR3 reads CSVERGLAGYNEQFF. The CDR3 DNA sequence: TGCAGCGTTGAGAGAGGCCTAGCGGGATACAATGAGCAGTTCTTC.

In this sample, this clonotype turned up a few times. This sequence joins TRBV12-3 or TRBV12-4 and TRBJ2-5, with D maybe TRBD1 (5 bases). The CDR3 spans 14 residues. V lost 4 bases to trimming and J lost 1 base, with 10 bases between them. This chain's CDR3 is CASSSPTAQETQYF. In DNA form, the CDR3 reads TGTGCCAGCAGTTCCCCGACAGCCCAAGAGACCCAGTACTTC.

The chain is built from TRBV7-3 and TRBJ1-1; a possible D gene is TRBD1 (5 bases). V lost 5 bases and J 2 bases, leaving 15 bases between the germline ends. This CDR3 contains 15 residues. The V gene's germline CDR1 is SGHTA and CDR2 FQGTGA. The CDR3 loop is CASSTDTGRNTEAFF. CDR3 nucleotides: TGTGCCAGCAGCACCGACACAGGCAGAAACACTGAAGCTTTCTTT.

This clonotype has only a few counts. The genes are TRBV10-3 and TRBJ2-5; no clear D gene. This CDR3 spans 15 amino acids. Trimming removed 2 bases from V and 5 bases from J, with 15 bases in between. Looked up from germline, CDR1 is ENHRY and CDR2 is SYGVKD. CDR3 region: CAISERLRDGETQYF. The CDR3 DNA is TGTGCCATCAGTGAGAGGTTAAGGGATGGGGAGACCCAGTACTTC.

This clonotype turned up a few times. V usage is TRBV7-6 and J usage is TRBJ2-7; D is unresolved. CDR3 length: 14 amino acids. Germline V gene data show CDR1 as SGHVS and CDR2 as FNYEAQ. V was shortened by 5 bases and J by 2 bases, with 13 bases between the two germline ends. The CDR3 sequence is CASSRLGKPYEQYF. CDR3 nucleotides: TGTGCCAGCAGCCGCCTAGGGAAGCCCTACGAGCAGTACTTC.

Many counts were recorded for this clonotype. This rearrangement joins TRBV2 to TRBJ2-1, with 8 bases matching TRBD2. Germline loops: CDR1 SNHLY, CDR2 FYNNEI. V lost 9 bases, J lost 4 bases, and 17 bases stayed unmatched. The CDR3 loop spans 17 amino acids. The CDR3 region is CASRPPSGGGRYNEQFF. The CDR3 DNA reads TGTGCCAGTAGACCCCCCTCTGGCGGGGGGCGATACAATGAGCAGTTCTTC. The entire variable domain, with the rest obtained from reference TRBV2 and TRBJ2-1, is as follows: EPEVTQTPSHQVTQMGQEVILRCVPISNHLYFYWYRQILGQKVEFLVSFYNNEISEKSEIFDDQFSVERPDGSNFTLKIRSTKLEDSAMYFCASRPPSGGGRYNEQFFGPGTRLTVL.

This sequence joins TRBV4-1 and TRBJ2-5; D gene ambiguous. Deletions cut 0 bases from V and 4 bases from J, with 9 bases between. CDR1 is MGHRA, CDR2 YSYEKL, per germline. The length of the CDR3 is 14 residues. CDR3 coding DNA: TGCGCCAGCAGCCAAGATCCTGCAGTAGAGACCCAGTACTTC. Encoded protein: CASSQDPAVETQYF.

This clonotype came up a few times. The chain recombines TRBV14 with TRBJ2-1; 12 bases map to TRBD2. The trim removed 3 bases at V and 0 bases at J, leaving 3 bases unmatched. Looked up from germline, CDR1 is SGHDN and CDR2 is FVKESK. The CDR3 is 17 amino acids. The CDR3: CASSHLTSGGSYNEQFF. CDR3 DNA sequence: TGTGCCAGCAGCCATCTGACTAGCGGGGGCTCCTACAATGAGCAGTTCTTC. The variable domain in full, completed from reference TRBV14 and TRBJ2-1, reads EAGVTQFPSHSVIEKGQTVTLRCDPISGHDNLYWYRRVMGKEIKFLLHFVKESKQDESGMPNNRFLAERTGGTYSTLKVQPAELEDSGVYFCASSHLTSGGSYNEQFFGPGTRLTVL.

The rearrangement uses TRBV25-1 and TRBJ2-1, with 15 nucleotides matching TRBD2. The CDR3 loop spans 15 amino acids. The junction had 4 bases not matched to a gene; V was cut back by 3 bases and J by 10 bases. Germline V lookup: CDR1 MGHDK, CDR2 SYGVNS. CDR3 sequence (DNA): TGTGCCAGCAGTGAGGGACTAGCGGGGGGTCGCGAGCAGTTCTTC. Translating it yields CASSEGLAGGREQFF.

In this sample, this clonotype turned up a few times. J is TRBJ1-6 and V is TRBV6-5, with D unclear. V lost 2 bases to trimming and J lost 6 bases, with 5 bases between them. This CDR3 has 13 residues. Germline lookup yields CDR1 MNHEY and CDR2 SVGAGI. The CDR3 spells CASSYNSNSPLHF. The CDR3 DNA reads TGTGCCAGCAGTTACAACAGTAATTCACCCCTCCACTTT.

The rearrangement uses TRBV5-1 and TRBJ1-5, with D possibly matching TRBD1 (6 bases). Trimming shortened V by 4 bases and J by 3 bases, and 14 bases separated the two germline ends. The CDR3 length is 15 residues. The germline V gene has CDR1 SGHRS and CDR2 YFSETQ. The CDR3 nucleotides are TGCGCCAGCAGCGTCGAGGGGGAGTACAATCAGCCCCAGCATTTT. Protein product: CASSVEGEYNQPQHF.

This chain connects TRBV3-1 to TRBJ2-7, with 9 bases fitting TRBD1. The length of the CDR3 is 14 residues. CDR1 and CDR2 (germline): LGHDT, YNNKEL (reference sequence). V lost 5 bases and J lost 6; bases outside the gene matches: 8. For the CDR3, the DNA is TGTGCCAGCAGCAAAACGGGACAGGGCCGCGAGCAGTACTTC. Translation: CASSKTGQGREQYF.

The chain carries TRBV5-1 and TRBJ2-5; 8 positions agree with TRBD2. Germline V lookup: CDR1 SGHRS, CDR2 YFSETQ. This CDR3 spans 15 amino acids. The V segment lost 9 bases and the J segment 2 bases; nucleotides outside the gene matches: 12. CDR3 nucleotide sequence: TGCGCCACCCAACGTGGGACTAGTTCTCAAGAGACCCAGTACTTC. Residues: CATQRGTSSQETQYF.

This clonotype occurred a few times. This chain joins TRBV4-1 and TRBJ1-2; possibly TRBD1 for D (5 bases). The V gene lost 1 base and the J gene lost 6 bases, with 24 bases spanning the gap. The CDR3 loop spans 18 amino acids. The germline CDR1 and CDR2 sequences are MGHRA and YSYEKL. The DNA of the CDR3 is TGCGCCAGCAGCCAAGTCCTTTCAGGGATAGGAGGGAGGGATGGCTACACCTTC. Amino acids: CASSQVLSGIGGRDGYTF.

The J gene is TRBJ1-2, the V gene TRBV4-2; TRBD1 aligns across 10 bases. J was trimmed by 8 bases and V by 0 bases; bases with no gene match: 3. The germline CDR1 and CDR2 sequences are LGHNA and YNFKEQ. The CDR3 covers 14 residues. The CDR3: CASSQEGQGSGYTF. The CDR3 nucleotides are TGTGCCAGCAGCCAAGAGGGACAGGGGAGCGGCTACACCTTC.

This rearrangement joins TRBV28 to TRBJ1-2; TRBD1 matches at 9 bases. CDR3 size: 13 residues. V dropped 6 bases and J dropped 6; count of bases not matched to a gene: 5. Germline V gene lookup returns CDR1 MDHEN and CDR2 SYDVKM. The CDR3: CASSETGGDGYTF. The CDR3 bases are TGTGCCAGCAGCGAGACAGGGGGGGATGGCTACACCTTC.

A few counts support this clonotype. The rearrangement links TRBV7-2 to TRBJ2-7; D is perhaps TRBD1 or TRBD2 (5 bases each). Trimming pared 4 bases from V and 4 bases from J, leaving 17 bases between. The CDR3 has 15 amino acids. The V gene's germline CDR1 is SGHTA and CDR2 FQGNSA. The CDR3 region is CASSSSRDDGYEQYF. CDR3 bases: TGTGCCAGCAGCTCTTCCCGGGACGATGGATACGAGCAGTACTTC. Full variable domain (outside the CDR3, taken from reference TRBV7-2 and TRBJ2-7): GAGVSQSPSNKVTEKGKDVELRCDPISGHTALYWYRQSLGQGLEFLIYFQGNSAPDKSGLPSDRFSAERTGGSVSTLTIQRTQQEDSAVYLCASSSSRDDGYEQYFGPGTRLTVT.

The sample holds a few counts of this clonotype. The chain uses TRBV25-1 and TRBJ2-1; the D gene could be TRBD1 or TRBD2 (5 bases each). Germline values: CDR1 MGHDK, CDR2 SYGVNS. Trimming shortened V by 2 bases and J by 2 bases, and 7 bases separated the two germline ends. CDR3 length: 14 amino acids. The CDR3 sequence: CASSEEGPYNEQFF. CDR3 nucleotides: TGTGCCAGCAGTGAAGAGGGACCCTACAATGAGCAGTTCTTC.